This T cell receptor (beta chain) emerged from a study of control samples from healthy donors and cancer patients. Produced via immunoSEQ multiplex PCR; TCRdb's table is partial and in-frame only. The sample contains 120,000 or so clones, around 87% of which appear only once. The V segment lost 2 bases and the J segment 1 base; nucleotides outside the gene matches: 1. The CDR3 is made up of 15 amino acids. The germline CDR1 and CDR2 sequences are MGHRA and YSYEKL. This clonotype was obtained from a man aged 40-55 years in good health. The specimen sequenced was blood. V and J are TRBV4-1 and TRBJ2-5, with 10 bases lining up with TRBD2. Here the CDR3 DNA reads TGCGCCAGCAGCCAAAGGACTAGCGGCCAAGAGACCCAGTACTTC. It is translated as CASSQRTSGQETQYF.